The rows below give T cell receptor beta chains drawn from one sample of a study of blood T cell repertoires in COVID-19. Sequencing used immunoSEQ multiplex PCR; TCRdb keeps in-frame clones, though not all of them. In the table there are 350,000 to 400,000 clones, around 92% of which are singletons. The specimen was PBMCs or T cells enriched from blood (not recorded which). The source of these receptors is a woman between 25 and 40 years old who had recovered from COVID-19. Both conserved end residues are part of each CDR3. Fields, in order: V gene, CDR3 protein.

TRBV15 CATSRDRVNTEAFF
TRBV29-1 CSVEGTGDAEAFF
TRBV4-2 CASSPDWSYNEQFF
TRBV28 CASSQESGSPLHF
TRBV3-1/TRBV3-2 CASRDSGGTYEQYF
TRBV10-2 CASSELRPRDSRAFF
TRBV29-1 CSSEAGIPGETQYF
TRBV4-2 CASSQAQGLGTYEQYF
TRBV19 CASTTGGASDTQYF
TRBV3-1/TRBV3-2 CASSHTGTGNQPQHF
TRBV5-1 CASSSGTGDSGNTIYF
TRBV6-5 CASSRENEKLFF
TRBV7-9 CASSLGTSEPTDTQYF
TRBV19 CASSTEVLAGGGRKETQYF
TRBV2 CATPRGTGDSNYGYTF
TRBV18 CASSRGIFQENTEAFF
TRBV12-3/TRBV12-4 CASSSIAVEAFF
TRBV5-1 CASSTGQGETQYF
TRBV7-9 CASSGTGSYNEQFF
TRBV6-5 CASSYLERGREKLFF
TRBV27 CASSAAWATNEKLFF
TRBV4-3 CASSQARGANEQFF
TRBV28 CASSFPLGRSNNEKLFF
TRBV7-8 CASSPLPNGEIQETQYF